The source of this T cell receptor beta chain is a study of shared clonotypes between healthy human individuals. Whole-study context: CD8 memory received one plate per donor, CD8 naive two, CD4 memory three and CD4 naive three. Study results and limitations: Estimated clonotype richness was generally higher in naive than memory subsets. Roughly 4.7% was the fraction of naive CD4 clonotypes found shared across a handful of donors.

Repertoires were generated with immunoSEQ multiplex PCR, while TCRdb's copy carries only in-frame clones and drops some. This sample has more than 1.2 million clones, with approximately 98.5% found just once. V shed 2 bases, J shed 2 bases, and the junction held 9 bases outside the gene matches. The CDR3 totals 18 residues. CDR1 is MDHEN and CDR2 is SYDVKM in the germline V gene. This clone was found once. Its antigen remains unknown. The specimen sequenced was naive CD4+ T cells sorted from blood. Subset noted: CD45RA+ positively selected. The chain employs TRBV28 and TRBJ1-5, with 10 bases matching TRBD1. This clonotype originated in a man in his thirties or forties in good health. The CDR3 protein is CASSLAPGQGMGNQPQHF. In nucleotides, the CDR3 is TGTGCCAGCAGTTTAGCCCCGGGACAGGGGATGGGCAATCAGCCCCAGCATTTT.